What follows are 22 T cell receptor beta chains derived from one specimen sequenced in a study of tumor and adjacent non-tumor tissue in lung cancer. A modified ARM-PCR protocol with three rounds of nested PCR amplified TCRbeta. TCRdb fed the multiplex PCR reads into MiXCR, producing one record per CDR3 protein. The repertoire holds about 200,000 distinct CDR3 sequences, with less than 80% as singletons. This sample's RNA came from whole unsorted tissue. Sequenced input: lung tumor tissue. These TCRs come from a man between 60 and 70 years old with non-small cell lung cancer.

For the CDR3, the DNA is TGTGCCAGCAGTACCGGTCCCGCATTGGGGCATTTT. It codes for CASSTGPALGHF. The V gene is TRBV28, the J gene TRBJ1-5, with no clear D. V lost 5 bases and J 15 bases, leaving 17 bases between the germline ends. The CDR3 totals 12 residues. In germline, CDR1 is MDHEN, CDR2 SYDVKM. The full variable domain, in which reference TRBV28 and TRBJ1-5 provide the parts outside the CDR3, is DVKVTQSSRYLVKRTGEKVFLECVQDMDHENMFWYRQDPGLGLRLIYFSYDVKMKEKGDIPEGYSVSREKKERFSLILESASTNQTSMYLCASSTGPALGHFGDGTRLSIL.

To note about this clonotype: Possible read error: a much larger clone is one base away. This chain joins TRBV6-6 and TRBJ1-5; D is unclear. From germline, CDR1 is MNHNY and CDR2 SVGAGI (reference sequence). V dropped 7 bases and J dropped 4 bases, with 11 bases sitting between them. The CDR3 extends over 13 amino acids. The CDR3 loop is CASTLEGNQPQHF. The DNA of the CDR3 is TGTGCCAGCACTCTGGAAGGGAATCAGCCCCAGCATTTT.

On this clonotype itself: A read error is possible here, since a much larger clone lies one base away. V gene TRBV7-2 combines with J gene TRBJ2-4; 13 bases agree with TRBD2. Unmatched junction bases numbered 7, after V lost 5 bases and J lost 9 bases. This CDR3 spans 15 amino acids. Germline CDR1 SGHTA, CDR2 FQGNSA. The CDR3 nucleotides are TGTGCCAGCAGCCGGACTAGCGGGAGCGAAACCATTCAGTACTTC. This translates into CASSRTSGSETIQYF.

This clonotype was found a few times. This CDR3 reads CASSRTGFFYEQYF. CDR3 DNA sequence: TGTGCCAGCAGCCGGACAGGGTTTTTCTACGAGCAGTACTTC. V usage is TRBV11-2 and J usage is TRBJ2-7, with 8 bases lining up with TRBD1. This CDR3 spans 14 amino acids. The J segment lost 3 bases and the V segment lost 5 bases, leaving 6 bases of the junction unmatched. Germline V gives CDR1 SGHAT, CDR2 FQNNGV.

Details on this clonotype: One end of the junction varies from germline; a read error may be responsible. DNA of the CDR3: TGCAGCGTTGGCGGCCAGGGAAACACCGAGGAGCTGTTTTTT. Protein: CSVGGQGNTEELFF. The rearrangement links TRBV29-1 to TRBJ2-2, with a weak D call TRBD1 (5 bases). Germline-derived CDR1 and CDR2 are SQVTM and ANQGSEA. There are 14 residues in the CDR3.

V usage is TRBV6-1 and J usage is TRBJ1-2; 7 bases line up with TRBD1. Losses at the gene ends were 6 bases for V and 7 bases for J; bases not matched to a gene: 17. From germline, CDR1 is MNHNS and CDR2 SASEGT. The CDR3 has 16 amino acids. The CDR3 DNA is TGTGCCAGCAGGCAACTCCTCGGACAGGAGGACGGTGGCTACACCTTC. Protein: CASRQLLGQEDGGYTF.

About this clonotype itself: Germline and junction disagree at one end, which may indicate a read error. The chain recombines TRBV11-2 with TRBJ2-6; tentative D call: TRBD1 (5 bases). The germline CDR1 and CDR2 sequences are SGHAT and FQNNGV. This CDR3 has 16 amino acids. The CDR3 region has the DNA TGTGCCAGCAGCTTCGTGACAGTCTCTGGGGCCAACCTCCTGACTTTC. As protein: CASSFVTVSGANLLTF.

This chain links TRBV7-9 with TRBJ2-3, with D unclear. Germline loops: CDR1 SEHNR, CDR2 FQNEAQ (reference sequence). V was cut by 1 base and J by 2 bases, with 10 bases left in between. The CDR3 contains 15 residues. CDR3 nucleotides: TGTGCCAGCAGCTTAGACGGCAGGCTCACAGATACGCAGTATTTT. Translating it yields CASSLDGRLTDTQYF.

About this clonotype: This may arise from a read error, as a much more abundant clone is one base away. This chain connects TRBV14 to TRBJ1-4; 8 bases agree with TRBD1. CDR3 length: 16 amino acids. The J segment lost 12 bases and the V segment lost 0 bases, leaving 12 bases of the junction unmatched. Germline V gives CDR1 SGHDN, CDR2 FVKESK. The CDR3 loop is CASSQDRTGRREELFF. Written as DNA, the CDR3 is TGTGCCAGCAGCCAAGATAGGACAGGGCGTCGAGAAGAACTGTTTTTT.

Points on this clonotype: A much larger clone lies a single base off, so this may be a read error. The CDR3 sequence: CASSLRVGGESSYEQYF. CDR3 bases: TGTGCCAGCAGTCTCCGCGTTGGAGGGGAAAGCTCCTACGAGCAGTACTTC. The chain links TRBV12-3 or TRBV12-4 to TRBJ2-7, with D perhaps TRBD2 (6 bases). The V end was cut by 5 bases, the J end by 0 bases, with 20 bases between. The CDR3 loop spans 17 amino acids.

Worth noting for this clonotype: Given a much more abundant clone one base away, this may be a read error. The rearrangement links TRBV12-3 or TRBV12-4 to TRBJ2-5; D unclear. The CDR3 sequence is 14 residues long. The V and J ends lost 6 bases and 4 bases respectively, with 15 bases between them. The CDR3 DNA is TGTGCCAGCAGAAGTAGTGGGAAGTCAGAGACCCAGTACTTC. This encodes CASRSSGKSETQYF.

In regard to this clonotype: The junction does not match germline at one end; this may be a read error. The chain recombines TRBV29-1 with TRBJ2-1, with 9 nucleotides matching TRBD1. CDR1 and CDR2 (germline): SQVTM, ANQGSEA. The CDR3 has 13 residues. The CDR3 sequence is CSVSGTGLNEQLF. CDR3 DNA: TGCAGCGTTTCCGGGACAGGGTTAAATGAGCAGCTCTTC.

The chain links TRBV5-4 to TRBJ2-3, with 12 bases fitting TRBD2. The trim removed 1 base at V and 0 bases at J, leaving 3 bases unmatched. Germline loops: CDR1 SGHNT, CDR2 YYREEE (reference sequence). The CDR3 is made up of 17 amino acids. The CDR3 DNA reads as TGTGCCAGCAGCTTGTCTAGCGGGGGGGCTAGCACAGATACGCAGTATTTT. It is translated as CASSLSSGGASTDTQYF.

This clonotype was found a few times. The chain recombines TRBV5-1 with TRBJ2-1; 8 positions match TRBD2. Germline CDR1 is SGHRS and CDR2 is YFSETQ. The length of the CDR3 is 17 residues. Germline trimming cut 4 bases from V and 1 base from J; bases unmatched to any gene: 10. Here the CDR3 reads CASSTLRGESSYNEQFF. The CDR3 nucleotides read TGCGCCAGCAGCACTCTGCGGGGGGAGAGTTCCTACAATGAGCAGTTCTTC.

Notes on this clonotype: A single base separates this from a much larger clone, so it may be a read error. This chain links TRBV4-3 with TRBJ2-1; D is possibly TRBD2 (6 bases). The CDR3 extends over 18 amino acids. Trimming left V 0 bases short and J 3 bases short, with 18 bases between. Germline assignment: CDR1 LGHNA and CDR2 YSLEER. CDR3 in amino acids: CASSQDRVSGSIYNEQFF. The DNA for the CDR3 is TGCGCCAGCAGCCAAGATAGGGTTTCCGGGAGCATCTACAATGAGCAGTTCTTC.

CDR3 DNA: TGTGCCTGGAGTTTCGGAGGTGCACAAGAGACCCAGTACTTC. It is translated as CAWSFGGAQETQYF. This chain joins TRBV30 and TRBJ2-5; maybe TRBD2 (5 bases). This CDR3 has 14 amino acids. Trimming pared 2 bases from V and 2 bases from J, leaving 12 bases between. CDR1 GTSNPN and CDR2 SVGIG come from the germline V gene (reference sequence).

On this clonotype: A read error may be the cause here, since a much bigger clone is one base away. This CDR3 is missing its conserved last phenylalanine or tryptophan, likely due to a read error. This chain links TRBV20-1 with TRBJ2-1; 12 bases map to TRBD2. The germline CDR1 and CDR2 sequences are DFQATT and SNEGSKA (reference sequence). The CDR3 is 13 amino acids. The V segment lost 5 bases and the J segment 4 bases; nucleotides outside the gene matches: 0. CDR3 coding DNA: TGCAGTGCTCTAGCGGGAGGGTACAATGAGCAGTTCATC. Protein product: CSALAGGYNEQFI.

On this clonotype itself: A junction end diverges from the germline sequence, so it may reflect a read error. V gene TRBV7-9 combines with J gene TRBJ2-4, with D possibly matching TRBD1 (5 bases). Per the germline V gene, CDR1 is SEHNR and CDR2 is FQNEAQ (reference sequence). The CDR3 runs to 15 residues. CDR3: CASSLGDVAKNIQYF. As DNA, the CDR3 is TGTGCCAGCAGTTTAGGGGATGTAGCCAAAAACATTCAGTACTTC.

A note on this clonotype: A much larger clonotype is one base distant, so this may be a read error. CDR3 loop: CSAGGGAQPNEKLFF. For the CDR3, the DNA is TGCAGTGCGGGGGGCGGGGCGCAGCCTAATGAAAAACTGTTTTTT. This chain connects TRBV20-1 to TRBJ1-4; D perhaps matches TRBD1 (6 bases). Germline V gives CDR1 DFQATT, CDR2 SNEGSKA (reference sequence). The CDR3 contains 15 residues. V was trimmed by 6 bases and J by 3 bases, leaving 17 bases between them.

A few counts support this clonotype. A much larger clonotype is one base distant, so this may be a read error. J is TRBJ2-7 and V is TRBV13; no clear D gene. Germline lookup yields CDR1 PRHDT and CDR2 FYEKMQ (reference sequence). Trimming removed 1 base at V and 5 bases at J, with 6 bases between. The CDR3 length is 12 residues. The CDR3 region is CASSLVNNEQYF. For the CDR3, the DNA is TGTGCCAGCAGCTTAGTCAACAACGAGCAGTACTTC. The full variable domain, in which reference TRBV13 and TRBJ2-7 provide the parts outside the CDR3, is AAGVIQSPRHLIKEKRETATLKCYPIPRHDTVYWYQQGPGQDPQFLISFYEKMQSDKGSIPDRFSAQQFSDYHSELNMSSLELGDSALYFCASSLVNNEQYFGPGTRLTVT.

Worth noting for this clonotype: One end of the junction is discordant with germline, which a read error may explain. The chain joins TRBV20-1 to TRBJ1-5; D is unclear. CDR1 and CDR2 (germline): DFQATT, SNEGSKA (reference sequence). The CDR3 is made up of 14 amino acids. The CDR3 DNA sequence: TGCAGCGCTAGAGAAGCCCGGGCAACTGAGCCCCAGCATTTT. This translates into CSAREARATEPQHF.

CDR3 amino acids: CASSPIGDEQYF. CDR3 in DNA: TGTGCCAGCAGCCCGATAGGGGATGAGCAGTACTTC. V usage is TRBV11-2 and J usage is TRBJ2-7; D is perhaps TRBD1 (5 bases). Between the trimmed V and J ends, which lost 5 bases and 7 bases, there was a span of 12 bases. The CDR3 is made up of 12 amino acids. CDR1 is SGHAT, CDR2 FQNNGV, per germline.